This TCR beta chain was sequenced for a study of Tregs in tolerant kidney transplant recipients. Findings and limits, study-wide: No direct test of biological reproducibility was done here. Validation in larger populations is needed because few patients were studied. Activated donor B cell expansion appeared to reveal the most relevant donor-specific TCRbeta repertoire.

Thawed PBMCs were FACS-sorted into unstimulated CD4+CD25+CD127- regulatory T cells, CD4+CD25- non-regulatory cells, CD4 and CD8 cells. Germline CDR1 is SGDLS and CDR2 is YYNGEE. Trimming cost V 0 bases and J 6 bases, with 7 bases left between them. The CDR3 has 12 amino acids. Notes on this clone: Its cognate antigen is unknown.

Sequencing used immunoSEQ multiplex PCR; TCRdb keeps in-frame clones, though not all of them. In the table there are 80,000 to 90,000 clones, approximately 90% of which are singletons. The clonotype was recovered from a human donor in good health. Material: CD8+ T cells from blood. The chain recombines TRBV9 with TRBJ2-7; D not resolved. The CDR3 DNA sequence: TGTGCCAGCAGCGTAGTGGAATCCGAGCAGTACTTC. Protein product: CASSVVESEQYF. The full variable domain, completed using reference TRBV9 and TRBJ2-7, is DSGVTQTPKHLITATGQRVTLRCSPRSGDLSVYWYQQSLDQGLQFLIQYYNGEERAKGNILERFSAQQFPDLHSELNLSSLELGDSALYFCASSVVESEQYFGPGTRLTVT.